This T cell receptor beta chain is drawn from a study of Tregs in tolerant kidney transplant recipients. Broader study findings: Biological reproducibility was not directly addressed in this study. Tolerant patients' donor-specific Tregs expanded beyond overall Tregs, suggesting antigen-driven growth.

FACS sorting followed a roughly six-day coculture of CFSE-labeled recipient PBMCs with irradiated graft donor PBMCs. Worth noting for this clone: Its target is unknown.

Sequencing used immunoSEQ multiplex PCR; TCRdb keeps in-frame clones, though not all of them. The sample records about 8,300 clones, roughly 36% being singletons. In germline, CDR1 is SGDLS, CDR2 YYNGEE. The CDR3 has 15 residues. V lost 0 bases to trimming and J lost 3 bases, with 13 bases between them. The source of this sequence is a human patient who received a combined kidney and bone marrow transplant. This chain links TRBV9 with TRBJ2-7; D might be TRBD1 (6 bases). The specimen comprised CD8+ T cells from blood cultured with allogeneic cells, sampled before the transplant. The CDR3 nucleotides are TGTGCCAGCAGCGTAGGAGGGGGAGAGGTCTACGAGCAGTACTTC. This codes for CASSVGGGEVYEQYF.